This T cell receptor beta chain was retrieved from a study of shared clonotypes between healthy human individuals (dated by TCRdb to about 2020). Background on the whole study: The cohort comprised a couple of women and a few men aged 18 to 49 years. For each donor, CD4 naive and CD4 memory were each run on three plates, CD8 naive on two plates, and CD8 memory on one plate. To estimate repertoire size and how much clonotypes are shared between individuals, the study performed deep sequencing of blood TCR repertoires from a handful of healthy adults. Libraries were prepared and TCR repertoires were sequenced by different laboratories using diverse techniques, in order to increase sequencing depth and limit assay-specific biases. Per donor, leukapheresis produced somewhere between about 0.8 and 9 billion PBMCs. Study-level results and caveats: Only blood was sampled, and tissue TCR repertoires likely differ from those in blood. Compared with non-shared clonotypes, clonotypes shared by all four sorted-subset donors had higher generation probabilities. Even with the large sequencing depth, rarefaction of the sorted-subset datasets indicated that sequencing was incomplete. Naive subsets generally had larger estimated clonotype richness than memory subsets. Because the study included only a small number of donors, the genetic and exposure-history diversity represented was limited. Pairwise subsampling led to the expectation that sequencing depth would affect the degree of clonotype sharing among donors. When four donors were compared, the shared fraction of clonotypes was about 5% for naive CD4, 3% to 4% for naive CD8, more than 2% for memory CD4, and 0.4% for memory CD8.

About this clone: There is no known antigen for this receptor. No base-level quality is on record; no much larger clone is a single base apart. In the same sample, other DNA sequences code for this CDR3.

Using the deep immunoSEQ assay, multiplex PCR amplified TCR CDR3 regions from genomic DNA. Extracted genomic DNA from each cell subset was distributed evenly across all wells of several immunoSEQ 96-well plates, and each plate was treated as a replicate. Each replicate PCR for sorted subsets received around 200 ng genomic DNA, equal to tens of thousands of T cell genomes. Purified libraries were quantified with a Qubit 3.0 fluorometer, sized on a Bioanalyzer 2100, and re-quantified with the KAPA Library Quantification kit. A separate single-read 150-cycle Illumina NextSeq 550 flow cell was used to sequence each immunoSEQ 96-well plate. In the source study's methods: Because only junctional sequences without quality scores were contained in the immunoSEQ output, filtering matching that applied to full-length reads could not be performed. To assign V/J genes and CDR3, sequences were annotated using PyIR, a Python wrapper for IgBLAST v1.9, with IMGT germline references. Reads were removed for weak V/J assignments (E-value above 1e-6), missing CDR3, stop codons, out-of-frame junctions, or ambiguous translated residues. A V3J clonotype was defined by an identical inferred V gene, J gene, and CDR3 amino acid sequence. The percentage overlap between two repertoires was calculated by dividing the number of shared unique clonotypes by the size of the smaller repertoire. RTK rarefaction, the Chao1 estimator, and Recon v2.1 estimates of unobserved clonotypes were used to assess repertoire richness. Generation probabilities were computed with OLGA for all TCRbeta clonotypes obtained by the gDNA method from several donors. Held by TCRdb, this immuneACCESS table contains in-frame sequences only and omits some clones. Under half of the omission traces to an unresolved V gene where checked; the cause of the rest is unknown. Clone size and V and J calls were adopted from that table, with D and trimming inferred from the DNA. This sample comprises about 2.3 million clones, under 95% of them detected only once. The top ten clonotypes cover approximately 0.41% of the sample.

The germline V gene yields MGHRA for CDR1 and YSYEKL for CDR2. Its CDR3 holds 16 amino acids, cysteine through phenylalanine. Only the CDR3 portion is preserved as DNA: 48 bases, with reading frame beginning at the first base. V loses 0 bases of germline sequence and J loses 0 bases, and the interval between the two ends is 9 bases. Healthy HIV-negative adults with no recently reported acute infections or vaccinations were included as donors. Only Caucasian adults living in Nashville, Tennessee, USA were represented among the donors. Magnetic negative selection was used to enrich CD4+ T cells, after which naive cells were positively selected on CD45RA and the negative fraction became the memory subset. Blood was obtained by leukapheresis, after which PBMCs were separated by Ficoll-Histopaque density gradient centrifugation and cryopreserved in liquid nitrogen vapor phase. Purity and quantity of every magnetically sorted T cell population were checked by analytical flow cytometry. Genomic DNA was isolated from every sorted fraction and measured by UV absorbance on a Nanodrop 2000c.

The sequence is built from TRBV4-1 and TRBJ2-4; the D region possibly corresponds to TRBD2 (6 bases align). The TCR comes from a man between 18 and 29 years old in good health. Some clones in this sample may be carry-over from other donors' samples. The sequencing input was naive CD4+ T cells from PBMCs. What the cell subset or site label conveys for this sample: CD45RA+ positively selected. CDR3 reads: CASSQDLAVAKNIQYF. The nucleotide sequence is given as TGCGCCAGCAGCCAAGATTTAGCGGTAGCCAAAAACATTCAGTACTTC.